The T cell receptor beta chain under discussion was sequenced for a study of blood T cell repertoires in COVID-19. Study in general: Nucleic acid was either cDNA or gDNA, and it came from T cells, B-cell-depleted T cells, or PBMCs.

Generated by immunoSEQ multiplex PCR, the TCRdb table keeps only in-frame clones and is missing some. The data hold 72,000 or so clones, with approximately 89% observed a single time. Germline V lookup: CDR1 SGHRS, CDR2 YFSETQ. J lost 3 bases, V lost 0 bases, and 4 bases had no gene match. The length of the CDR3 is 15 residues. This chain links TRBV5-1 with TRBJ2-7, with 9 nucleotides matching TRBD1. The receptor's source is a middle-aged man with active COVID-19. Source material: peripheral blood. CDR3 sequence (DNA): TGCGCCAGCAGCTTGGGCACAGGGGGCATCTACGAGCAGTACTTC. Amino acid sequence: CASSLGTGGIYEQYF.